This TCR beta chain comes out of a study of early T cells in non-severe SARS-CoV-2 infection. This clonotype was seen at least ten times. Its antigen remains unknown. Study-wide points: CD4 and private specificities were missed by VDJdb matching, which favored anti-spike CD8 responses.

TCRdb fed the 5' RACE reads into MiXCR, producing one record per CDR3 protein. The table records roughly 51,000 distinct CDR3 sequences, under 7.5% of them present only once. V was clipped by 0 bases and J by 3 bases, with 10 bases between them. The germline V gene has CDR1 DFQATT and CDR2 SNEGSKA (reference sequence). The CDR3 is made up of 14 amino acids. This receptor was identified in an adult who was a healthcare worker with PCR-confirmed SARS-CoV-2 infection or an uninfected control (not recorded which). The chain links TRBV20-1 to TRBJ2-3; tentatively, D is TRBD1 (5 bases). The sample in question was whole blood, obtained at baseline. CDR3 nucleotides: TGCAGTGCTAGAGACAGGGCAGGGACAGATACGCAGTATTTT. This gives the protein CSARDRAGTDTQYF.